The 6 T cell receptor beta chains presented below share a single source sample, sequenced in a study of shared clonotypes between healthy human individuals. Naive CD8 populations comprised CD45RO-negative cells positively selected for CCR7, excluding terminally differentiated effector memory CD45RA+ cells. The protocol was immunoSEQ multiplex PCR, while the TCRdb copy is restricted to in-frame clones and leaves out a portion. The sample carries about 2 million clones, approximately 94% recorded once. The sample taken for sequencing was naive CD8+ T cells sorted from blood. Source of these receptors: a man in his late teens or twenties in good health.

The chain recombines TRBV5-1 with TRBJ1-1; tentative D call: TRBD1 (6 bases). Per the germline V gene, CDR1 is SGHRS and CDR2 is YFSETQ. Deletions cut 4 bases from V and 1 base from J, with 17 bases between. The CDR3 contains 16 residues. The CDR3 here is CASSPTGYGRNTEAFF. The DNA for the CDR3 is TGCGCCAGCAGCCCTACAGGGTATGGTAGGAACACTGAAGCTTTCTTT. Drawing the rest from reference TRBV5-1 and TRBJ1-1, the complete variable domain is KAGVTQTPRYLIKTRGQQVTLSCSPISGHRSVSWYQQTPGQGLQFLFEYFSETQRNKGNFPGRFSGRQFSNSRSEMNVSTLELGDSALYLCASSPTGYGRNTEAFFGQGTRLTVV.

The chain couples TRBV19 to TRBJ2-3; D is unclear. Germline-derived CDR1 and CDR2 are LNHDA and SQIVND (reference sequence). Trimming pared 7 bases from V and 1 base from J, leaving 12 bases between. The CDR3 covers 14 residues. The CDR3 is CASNPTLGTDTQYF. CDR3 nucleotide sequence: TGTGCCAGTAATCCCACACTGGGCACAGATACGCAGTATTTT.

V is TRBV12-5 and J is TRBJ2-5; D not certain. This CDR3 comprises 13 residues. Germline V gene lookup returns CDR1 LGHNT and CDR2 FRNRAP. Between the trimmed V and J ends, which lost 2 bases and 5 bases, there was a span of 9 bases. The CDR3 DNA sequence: TGTGCTAGTGGTTTGACGCTCGCGGAGACCCAGTACTTC. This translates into CASGLTLAETQYF.

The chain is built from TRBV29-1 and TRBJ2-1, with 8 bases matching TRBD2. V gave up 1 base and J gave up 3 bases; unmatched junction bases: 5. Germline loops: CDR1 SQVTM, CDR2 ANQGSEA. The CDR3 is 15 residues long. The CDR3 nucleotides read TGCAGCGTTGAAGCGACTAGCGCTGGCTACAATGAGCAGTTCTTC. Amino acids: CSVEATSAGYNEQFF.

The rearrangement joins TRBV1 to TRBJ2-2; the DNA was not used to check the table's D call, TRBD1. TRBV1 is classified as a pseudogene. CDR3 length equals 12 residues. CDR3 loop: CTSYSDTGELFF. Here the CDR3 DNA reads TGCACCAGCTACAGTGACACCGGGGAGCTGTTTTTT.

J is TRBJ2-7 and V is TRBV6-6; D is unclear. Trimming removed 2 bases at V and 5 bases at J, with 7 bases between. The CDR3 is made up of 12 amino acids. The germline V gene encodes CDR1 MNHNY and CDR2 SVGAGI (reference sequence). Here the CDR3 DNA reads TGTGCCAGCAGTTACCAAGCGAACGAGCAGTACTTC. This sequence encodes CASSYQANEQYF.